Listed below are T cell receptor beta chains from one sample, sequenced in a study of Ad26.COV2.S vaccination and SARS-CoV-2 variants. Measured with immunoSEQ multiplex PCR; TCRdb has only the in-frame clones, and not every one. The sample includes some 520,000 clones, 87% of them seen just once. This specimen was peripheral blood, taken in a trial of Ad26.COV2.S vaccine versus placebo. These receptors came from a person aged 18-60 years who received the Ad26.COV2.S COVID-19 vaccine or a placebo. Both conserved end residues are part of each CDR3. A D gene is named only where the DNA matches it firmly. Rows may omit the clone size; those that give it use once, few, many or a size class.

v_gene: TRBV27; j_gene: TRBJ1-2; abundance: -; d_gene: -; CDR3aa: CASRTPGTFYGYTF; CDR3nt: TGTGCCAGCCGAACCCCCGGGACTTTCTATGGCTACACCTTC
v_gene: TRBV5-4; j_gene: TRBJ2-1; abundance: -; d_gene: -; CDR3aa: CASSSPPGRGYNEQFF; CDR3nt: TGTGCCAGCAGCTCCCCCCCGGGGAGAGGATACAATGAGCAGTTCTTC
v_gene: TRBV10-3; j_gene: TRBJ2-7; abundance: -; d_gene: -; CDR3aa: CAIREASEQYF; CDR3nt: TGTGCAATCAGGGAAGCGAGCGAGCAGTACTTC
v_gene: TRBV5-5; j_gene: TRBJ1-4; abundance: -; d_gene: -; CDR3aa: CASSLVGGGLNEKLFF; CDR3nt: TGTGCCAGCAGCTTGGTGGGCGGAGGGCTTAATGAAAAACTGTTTTTT
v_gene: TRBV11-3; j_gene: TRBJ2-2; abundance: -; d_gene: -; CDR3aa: CASSLSGRSNTGELFF; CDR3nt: TGTGCCAGCAGCCTAAGCGGGCGATCGAACACCGGGGAGCTGTTTTTT
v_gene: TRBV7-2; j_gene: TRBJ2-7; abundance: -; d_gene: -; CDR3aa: CASSLRVNRQKQYF; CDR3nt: TGTGCCAGCAGCTTACGGGTTAACAGGCAGAAGCAGTACTTC
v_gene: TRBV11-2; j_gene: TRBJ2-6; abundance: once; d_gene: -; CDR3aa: CASSPRRTGANVLTF; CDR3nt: TGTGCCAGCAGCCCGCGGAGAACTGGGGCCAACGTCCTGACTTTC
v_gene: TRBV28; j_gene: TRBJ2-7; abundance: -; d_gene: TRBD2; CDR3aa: CASSFRSSGRSWEQYF; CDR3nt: TGTGCCAGCAGTTTTCGATCTAGCGGGAGGTCCTGGGAGCAGTACTTC
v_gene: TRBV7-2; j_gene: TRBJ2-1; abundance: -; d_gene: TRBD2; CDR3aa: CASSFWTSVGEQFF; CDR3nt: TGTGCCAGCAGCTTCTGGACTAGCGTAGGTGAGCAGTTCTTC
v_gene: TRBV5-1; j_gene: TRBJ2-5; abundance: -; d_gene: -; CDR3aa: CASSIGLAGVETQYF; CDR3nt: TGCGCCAGCAGTATCGGGTTAGCTGGGGTAGAGACCCAGTACTTC
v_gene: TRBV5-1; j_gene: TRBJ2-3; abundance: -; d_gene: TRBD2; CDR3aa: CASSDSSGISTDTQYF; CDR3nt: TGCGCCAGCAGCGACTCTAGCGGAATTAGCACAGATACGCAGTATTTT
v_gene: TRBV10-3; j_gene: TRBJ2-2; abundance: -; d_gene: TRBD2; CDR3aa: CAIMASGSGTGELFF; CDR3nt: TGTGCCATCATGGCTAGCGGGAGTGGTACCGGGGAGCTGTTTTTT
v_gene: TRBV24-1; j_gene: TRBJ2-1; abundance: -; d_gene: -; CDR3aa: CATSDLKGGEYNEQFF; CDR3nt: TGTGCCACCAGTGATTTGAAAGGGGGAGAATACAATGAGCAGTTCTTC
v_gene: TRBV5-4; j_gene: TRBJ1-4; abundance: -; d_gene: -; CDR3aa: CASSQGWGEKLFF; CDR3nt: TGTGCCAGCAGCCAGGGCTGGGGAGAAAAACTGTTTTTT
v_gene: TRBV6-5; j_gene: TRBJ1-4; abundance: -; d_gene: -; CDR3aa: CASRAQGWVEKLFF; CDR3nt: TGTGCCAGCAGGGCCCAGGGGTGGGTTGAAAAACTGTTTTTT
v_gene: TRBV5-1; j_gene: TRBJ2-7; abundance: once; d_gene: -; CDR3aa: CASSFMSDTYEQYF; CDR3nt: TGCGCCAGCAGCTTTATGAGCGACACCTACGAGCAGTACTTC
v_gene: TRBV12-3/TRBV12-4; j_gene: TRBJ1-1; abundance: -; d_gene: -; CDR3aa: CAGGRDGISEAFF; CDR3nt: TGTGCCGGCGGTCGGGACGGCATTTCTGAAGCTTTCTTT
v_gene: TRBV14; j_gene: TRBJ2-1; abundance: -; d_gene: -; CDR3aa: CASSQAEGVAGYKQFF; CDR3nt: TGTGCCAGCAGCCAAGCGGAAGGGGTAGCAGGGTATAAGCAGTTCTTC
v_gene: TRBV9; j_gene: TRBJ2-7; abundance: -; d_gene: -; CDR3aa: CASSVAPGGTYEQYF; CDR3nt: TGTGCCAGCAGCGTAGCTCCTGGTGGAACCTACGAGCAGTACTTC
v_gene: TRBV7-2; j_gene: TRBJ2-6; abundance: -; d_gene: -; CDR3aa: CASSLGPVAGANVLTF; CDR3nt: TGTGCCAGCAGCTTAGGCCCAGTGGCTGGGGCCAACGTCCTGACTTTC
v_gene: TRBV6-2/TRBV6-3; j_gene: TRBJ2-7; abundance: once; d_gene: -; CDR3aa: CASSYKPENYEQYF; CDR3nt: TGTGCCAGCAGTTACAAACCCGAAAACTACGAGCAGTACTTC
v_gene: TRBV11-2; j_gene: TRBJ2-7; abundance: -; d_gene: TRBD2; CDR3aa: CASTPGGLAGTYEQYF; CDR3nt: TGTGCCAGCACCCCTGGGGGACTAGCGGGAACCTACGAGCAGTACTTC
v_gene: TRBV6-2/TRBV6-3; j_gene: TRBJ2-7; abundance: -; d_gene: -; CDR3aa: CASSYSIEVHEQYF; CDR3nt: TGTGCCAGCAGTTACTCGATTGAGGTCCACGAGCAGTACTTC
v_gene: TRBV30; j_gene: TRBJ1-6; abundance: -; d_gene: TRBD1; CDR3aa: CAWSNRGFNSPLHF; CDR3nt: TGTGCCTGGAGTAACAGGGGGTTTAATTCACCCCTCCACTTT
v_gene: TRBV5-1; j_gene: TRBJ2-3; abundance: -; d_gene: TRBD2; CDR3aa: CASSFTSGMGTQYF; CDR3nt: TGCGCCAGCAGCTTTACTAGCGGGATGGGTACGCAGTATTTT
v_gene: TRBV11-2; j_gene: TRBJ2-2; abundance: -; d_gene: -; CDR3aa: CASSWGRGTGELFF; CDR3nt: TGTGCCAGCAGCTGGGGGCGGGGTACCGGGGAGCTGTTTTTT
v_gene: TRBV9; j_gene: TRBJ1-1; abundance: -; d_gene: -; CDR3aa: CASSVLQGGRMNTEAFF; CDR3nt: TGTGCCAGCAGCGTTTTGCAGGGTGGGCGCATGAACACTGAAGCTTTCTTT
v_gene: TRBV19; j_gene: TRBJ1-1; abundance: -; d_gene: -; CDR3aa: CASSPLRVGTEAFF; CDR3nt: TGTGCCAGTAGCCCCCTAAGGGTAGGGACTGAAGCTTTCTTT
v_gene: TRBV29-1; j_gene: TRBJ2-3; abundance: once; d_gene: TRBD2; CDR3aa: CSVERIAGEATDTQYF; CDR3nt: TGCAGCGTTGAACGCATAGCGGGAGAGGCCACAGATACGCAGTATTTT
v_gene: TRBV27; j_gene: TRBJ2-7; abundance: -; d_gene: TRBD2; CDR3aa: CASSSRLAGKVEQYF; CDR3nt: TGTGCCAGCAGTTCCCGACTAGCGGGAAAGGTCGAGCAGTACTTC
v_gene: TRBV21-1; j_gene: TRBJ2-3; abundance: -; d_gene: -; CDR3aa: CASSKEGIASITPDTQYF; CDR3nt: TGTGCCAGCAGCAAAGAGGGGATAGCGTCAATAACCCCAGATACGCAGTATTTT
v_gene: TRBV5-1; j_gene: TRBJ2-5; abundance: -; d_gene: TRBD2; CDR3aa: CASSLGPGRGQETQYF; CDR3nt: TGCGCCAGCAGCTTGGGTCCCGGGAGGGGGCAAGAGACCCAGTACTTC
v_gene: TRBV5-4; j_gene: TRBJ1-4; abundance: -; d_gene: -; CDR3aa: CASSLFRDEKLFF; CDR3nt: TGTGCCAGCAGCTTGTTCCGGGATGAAAAACTGTTTTTT
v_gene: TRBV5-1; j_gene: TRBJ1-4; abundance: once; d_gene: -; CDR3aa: CASSLTTDEKLFF; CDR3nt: TGCGCCAGCAGCTTGACGACAGACGAAAAACTGTTTTTT
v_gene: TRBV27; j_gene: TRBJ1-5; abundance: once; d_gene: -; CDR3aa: CASSLSSPGGNQPQHF; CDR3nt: TGTGCCAGCAGTTTATCGAGTCCGGGGGGCAATCAGCCCCAGCATTTT
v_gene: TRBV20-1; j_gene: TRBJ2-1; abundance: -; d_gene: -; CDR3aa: CSAATSHEQFF; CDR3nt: TGCAGTGCCGCTACTAGTCATGAGCAGTTCTTC
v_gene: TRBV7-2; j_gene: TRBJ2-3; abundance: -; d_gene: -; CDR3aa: CASSLGFSGNTQYF; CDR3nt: TGTGCCAGCAGCTTAGGGTTTAGTGGGAATACGCAGTATTTT
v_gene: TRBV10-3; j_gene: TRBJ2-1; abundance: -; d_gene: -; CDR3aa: CAISEGQVSLNEQFF; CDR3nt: TGTGCCATCAGTGAGGGGCAGGTTAGTTTAAATGAGCAGTTCTTC
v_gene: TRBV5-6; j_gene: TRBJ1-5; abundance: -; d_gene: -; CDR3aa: CASSLRGRGAYQPQHF; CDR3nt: TGTGCCAGCAGCTTACGGGGTAGGGGGGCGTATCAGCCCCAGCATTTT
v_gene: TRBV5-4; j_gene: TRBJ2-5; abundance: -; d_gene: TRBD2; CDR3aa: CASSLKLLAGGPETQYF; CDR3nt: TGTGCCAGCAGCTTGAAACTACTAGCGGGAGGGCCGGAGACCCAGTACTTC
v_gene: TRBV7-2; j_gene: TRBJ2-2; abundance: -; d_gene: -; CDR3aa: CASSTRGSGTGELFF; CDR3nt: TGTGCCAGCAGCACCCGGGGTAGTGGGACCGGGGAGCTGTTTTTT
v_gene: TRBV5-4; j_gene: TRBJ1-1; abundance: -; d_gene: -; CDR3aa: CASSFRTTVEAFF; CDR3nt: TGTGCCAGCAGCTTTCGGACAACTGTTGAAGCTTTCTTT
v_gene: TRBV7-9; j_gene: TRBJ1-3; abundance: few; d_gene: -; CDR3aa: CASSLFQAGGRGNTIYF; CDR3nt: TGTGCCAGCAGCTTATTCCAGGCGGGGGGAAGAGGAAACACCATATATTTT
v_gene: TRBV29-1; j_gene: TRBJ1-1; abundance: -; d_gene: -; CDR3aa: CSVKPQLNTEAFF; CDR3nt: TGCAGCGTCAAGCCACAGCTGAACACTGAAGCTTTCTTT
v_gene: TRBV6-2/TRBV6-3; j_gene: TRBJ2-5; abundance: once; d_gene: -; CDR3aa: CASSWYGGRETQYF; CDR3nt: TGTGCCAGCAGTTGGTACGGGGGACGAGAGACCCAGTACTTC
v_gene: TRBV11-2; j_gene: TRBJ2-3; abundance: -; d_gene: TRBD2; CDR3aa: CASSPSGGRTDTQYF; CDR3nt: TGTGCCAGCAGCCCCTCGGGAGGCCGCACAGATACGCAGTATTTT
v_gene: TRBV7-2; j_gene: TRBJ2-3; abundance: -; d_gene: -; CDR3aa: CASSSRQGRGFTDTQYF; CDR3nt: TGTGCCAGCAGCTCCCGACAGGGGCGGGGGTTCACAGATACGCAGTATTTT
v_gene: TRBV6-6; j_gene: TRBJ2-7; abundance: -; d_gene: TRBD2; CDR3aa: CGSHGGLAGGHEQYF; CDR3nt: TGTGGGTCCCATGGGGGGCTAGCGGGAGGGCACGAGCAGTACTTC
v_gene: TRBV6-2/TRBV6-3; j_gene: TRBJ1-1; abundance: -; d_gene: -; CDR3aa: CASSRPSQTRGRGEAFF; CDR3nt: TGTGCCAGCAGCCGTCCAAGCCAGACACGAGGGAGGGGTGAAGCTTTCTTT
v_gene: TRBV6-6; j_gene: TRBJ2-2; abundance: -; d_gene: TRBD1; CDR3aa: CASSPSPGTGGTGELFF; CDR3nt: TGTGCCAGCAGTCCCTCCCCCGGGACAGGGGGCACCGGGGAGCTGTTTTTT
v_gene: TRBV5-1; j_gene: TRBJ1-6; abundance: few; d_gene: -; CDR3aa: CASSLRDTERNSPLHF; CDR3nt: TGCGCCAGCAGCTTGAGGGACACGGAAAGGAATTCACCCCTCCACTTT
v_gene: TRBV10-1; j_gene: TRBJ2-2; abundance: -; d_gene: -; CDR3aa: CASTVAGELFF; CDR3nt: TGCGCCAGCACGGTGGCCGGGGAGCTGTTTTTT
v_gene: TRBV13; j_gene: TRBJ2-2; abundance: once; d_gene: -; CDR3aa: CASSLRQGLGTGELFF; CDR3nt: TGTGCCAGCAGCTTAAGGCAGGGGCTTGGGACCGGGGAGCTGTTTTTT
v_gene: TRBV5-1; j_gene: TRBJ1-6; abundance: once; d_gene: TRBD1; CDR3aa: CASSSPGQGGSPLHF; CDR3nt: TGCGCCAGCAGCTCACCGGGACAGGGTGGTTCACCCCTCCACTTT
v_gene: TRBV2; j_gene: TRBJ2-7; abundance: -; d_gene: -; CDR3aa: CASRPRDVRTKQYF; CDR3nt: TGTGCCAGCAGACCCCGGGACGTACGTACCAAGCAGTACTTC
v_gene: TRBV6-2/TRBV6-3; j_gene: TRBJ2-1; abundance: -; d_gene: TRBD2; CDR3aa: CASSGLAGNEQFF; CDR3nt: TGTGCCAGCAGTGGACTAGCGGGGAATGAGCAGTTCTTC
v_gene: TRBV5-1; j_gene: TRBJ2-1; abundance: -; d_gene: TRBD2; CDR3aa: CASSLVGSGRDEQFF; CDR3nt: TGCGCCAGCAGCTTGGTGGGTAGCGGGAGGGATGAGCAGTTCTTC
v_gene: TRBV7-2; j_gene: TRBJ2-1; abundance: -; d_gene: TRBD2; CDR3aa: CASSREVGLAGDEQFF; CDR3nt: TGTGCCAGCAGCAGAGAGGTGGGACTAGCGGGAGACGAGCAGTTCTTC
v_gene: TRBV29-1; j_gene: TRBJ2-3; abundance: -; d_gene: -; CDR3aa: CSAKQGTDTQYF; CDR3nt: TGCAGCGCAAAGCAGGGGACAGATACGCAGTATTTT